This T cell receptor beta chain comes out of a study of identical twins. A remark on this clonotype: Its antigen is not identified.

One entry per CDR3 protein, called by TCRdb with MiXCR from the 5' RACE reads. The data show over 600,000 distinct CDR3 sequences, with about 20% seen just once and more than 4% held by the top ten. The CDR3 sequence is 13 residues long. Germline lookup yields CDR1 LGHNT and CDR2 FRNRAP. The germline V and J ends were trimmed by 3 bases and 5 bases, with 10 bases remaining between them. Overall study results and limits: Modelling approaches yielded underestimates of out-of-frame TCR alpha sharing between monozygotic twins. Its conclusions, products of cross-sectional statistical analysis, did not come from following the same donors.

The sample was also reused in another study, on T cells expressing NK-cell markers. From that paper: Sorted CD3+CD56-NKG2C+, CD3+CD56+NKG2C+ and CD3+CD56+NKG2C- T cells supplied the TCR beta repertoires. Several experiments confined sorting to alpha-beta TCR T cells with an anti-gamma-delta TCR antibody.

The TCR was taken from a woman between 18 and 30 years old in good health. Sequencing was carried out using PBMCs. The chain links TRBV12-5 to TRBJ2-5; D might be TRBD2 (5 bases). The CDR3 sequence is CASGFGQRETQYF. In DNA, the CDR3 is TGTGCTAGTGGTTTCGGGCAGCGGGAGACCCAGTACTTC.